This T cell receptor beta chain derives from a study of shared clonotypes between healthy human individuals. Sequenced by immunoSEQ multiplex PCR; TCRdb stores in-frame clones only, minus some. The sample yields 2 million to 2.5 million clones, about 92% seen once. Positive CCR7 selection of CD45RO-negative cells yielded the naive CD8 cells, and terminally differentiated effector memory CD45RA+ cells were excluded. The V and J ends lost 8 bases and 1 base respectively, with 8 bases between them. Germline-derived CDR1 and CDR2 are LNHDA and SQIVND (reference sequence). This CDR3 has 12 amino acids. The material sequenced was naive CD8+ T cells from PBMCs. The origin of this receptor is a man in his late teens or twenties in good health. Some clones in this sample may be carry-over from other donors' samples. The chain couples TRBV19 to TRBJ1-1; TRBD1 might be the D (6 bases). CDR3 nucleotide sequence: TGTGCCAGTGAGACAGGGAACACTGAAGCTTTCTTT. This encodes CASETGNTEAFF.